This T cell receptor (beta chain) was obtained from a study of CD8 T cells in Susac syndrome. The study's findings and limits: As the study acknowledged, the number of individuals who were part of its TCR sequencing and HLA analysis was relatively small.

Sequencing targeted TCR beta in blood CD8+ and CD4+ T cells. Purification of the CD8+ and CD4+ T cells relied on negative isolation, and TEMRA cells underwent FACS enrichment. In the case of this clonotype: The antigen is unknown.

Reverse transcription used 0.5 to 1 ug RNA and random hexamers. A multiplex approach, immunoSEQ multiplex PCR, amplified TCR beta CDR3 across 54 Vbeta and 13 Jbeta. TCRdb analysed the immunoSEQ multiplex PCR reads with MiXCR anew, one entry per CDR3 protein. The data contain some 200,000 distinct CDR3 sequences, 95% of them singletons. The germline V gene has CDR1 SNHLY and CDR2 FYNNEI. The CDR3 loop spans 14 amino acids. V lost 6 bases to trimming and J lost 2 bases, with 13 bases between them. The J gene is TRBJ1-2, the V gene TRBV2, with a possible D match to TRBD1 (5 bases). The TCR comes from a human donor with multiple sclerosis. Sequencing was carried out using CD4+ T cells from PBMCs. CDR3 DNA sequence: TGTGCCAGCAGCGGCGGGAACAGGAACTATGGCTACACCTTC. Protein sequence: CASSGGNRNYGYTF.